This passage covers 30 T cell receptor beta chains from one sample sequenced in a study of T-cell reconstitution after alpha-beta-depleted transplantation in children. Unique molecular identifiers were used to barcode this TCRbeta library. TCRdb itself ran the PCR reads through MiXCR, one entry per CDR3 protein. The sample yields nearly 550,000 distinct CDR3 sequences, about a sixth seen once. This specimen was PBMCs from the stem cell graft donor, taken from the stem cell graft. The receptors here all came from a human donor who donated a stem cell graft to a child with acute lymphoblastic leukemia.

The chain employs TRBV12-3 or TRBV12-4 and TRBJ1-2; D gene unclear. The ends were cut back, 3 bases at V and 2 bases at J, with 10 bases in the middle. The CDR3 is made up of 14 amino acids. The CDR3 nucleotides read TGTGCCAGCAGTTTGACAATACGGAACTATGGCTACACCTTC. As protein: CASSLTIRNYGYTF.

The chain recombines TRBV9 with TRBJ1-1; the match to TRBD1 covers 10 bases. The CDR3 runs to 17 residues. Unmatched junction bases numbered 9, after V lost 2 bases and J lost 2 bases. The V gene's germline CDR1 is SGDLS and CDR2 YYNGEE. Here the CDR3 DNA reads TGTGCCAGCAGCGTTGATGGGACAGGGGCCCTTAACACTGAAGCTTTCTTT. Translated, it gives CASSVDGTGALNTEAFF.

This clonotype turned up a few times. This chain connects TRBV5-1 to TRBJ2-2, with D possibly being TRBD1 (8 bases). Trimming left V 1 base short and J 5 bases short, with 18 bases between. The CDR3 has 17 amino acids. Germline V lookup: CDR1 SGHRS, CDR2 YFSETQ. The CDR3 reads CASSLTPNRGGTGELFF. For the CDR3, the DNA is TGCGCCAGCAGCTTGACCCCTAACAGGGGGGGGACCGGGGAGCTGTTTTTT.

The J gene is TRBJ2-5, the V gene TRBV5-1; TRBD2 matches at 9 bases. Germline V gives CDR1 SGHRS, CDR2 YFSETQ. With V trimmed by 4 bases and J by 0 bases, 4 bases remained unmatched. The CDR3 is 15 residues long. CDR3 sequence: CASSHLAGYQETQYF. CDR3 DNA: TGCGCCAGCAGCCACCTAGCGGGGTACCAAGAGACCCAGTACTTC.

The chain joins TRBV5-1 to TRBJ2-2; D possibly corresponds to TRBD1 (6 bases). The CDR3 length is 13 residues. Trimming cost V 2 bases and J 7 bases, with 9 bases left between them. Germline V lookup: CDR1 SGHRS, CDR2 YFSETQ. The CDR3 reads CASSLGGDGELFF. As DNA, the CDR3 is TGCGCCAGCAGCTTAGGGGGTGACGGGGAGCTGTTTTTT.

This clonotype has only a few counts. The rearrangement joins TRBV20-1 to TRBJ2-1; TRBD2 matches at 10 bases. The CDR3 consists of 17 residues. J lost 2 bases, V lost 0 bases, and 7 bases had no gene match. CDR1 DFQATT and CDR2 SNEGSKA come from the germline V gene (reference sequence). The CDR3 DNA follows: TGCAGTGCTAGAGATCTAGCGGGAGCGGGGACCTACAATGAGCAGTTCTTC. This encodes CSARDLAGAGTYNEQFF.

V gene TRBV7-9 combines with J gene TRBJ2-7; 7 bases are a match to TRBD2. This CDR3 has 15 amino acids. Trimming took 5 bases from V and 4 from J; bases not matched to a gene: 11. Germline CDR1 is SEHNR and CDR2 is FQNEAQ (reference sequence). The CDR3 bases are TGTGCCAGCAGCGTTACTAGCGAGAGCTTATACGAGCAGTACTTC. Translated: CASSVTSESLYEQYF.

This clonotype was counted between two and nine times. The genes are TRBV7-9 and TRBJ2-7; D ambiguous. CDR1 is SEHNR and CDR2 is FQNEAQ in the germline V gene (reference sequence). Trimming left V 5 bases short and J 3 bases short, with 8 bases between. The CDR3 has 12 residues. The DNA of the CDR3 is TGTGCCAGCAGCGAGAACAACTACGAGCAGTACTTC. Translated, it gives CASSENNYEQYF.

This chain joins TRBV5-1 and TRBJ2-1; D is tentatively TRBD1 or TRBD2 (5 bases each). V lost 5 bases and J lost 8, with 23 bases in between. The germline CDR1 and CDR2 sequences are SGHRS and YFSETQ. The CDR3 runs 16 residues. The CDR3, as DNA: TGCGCCAGCAGGCTGGGGGTGTGGGCTCAGGGCGATGAGCAGTTCTTC. This sequence encodes CASRLGVWAQGDEQFF. Using reference TRBV5-1 and TRBJ2-1 for the parts outside the CDR3, the full variable domain is KAGVTQTPRYLIKTRGQQVTLSCSPISGHRSVSWYQQTPGQGLQFLFEYFSETQRNKGNFPGRFSGRQFSNSRSEMNVSTLELGDSALYLCASRLGVWAQGDEQFFGPGTRLTVL.

The chain uses TRBV20-1 and TRBJ2-1; possible D gene TRBD2, 5 bases. CDR3 length equals 12 residues. Germline V gene sequence: CDR1 DFQATT, CDR2 SNEGSKA (reference sequence). Deletions cut 0 bases from V and 9 bases from J, with 9 bases between. The DNA of the CDR3 is TGCAGTGCTAGAGATTGGAGCGGTGAGCAGTTCTTC. Translating it yields CSARDWSGEQFF.

This clonotype was seen at least ten times. The chain has TRBV12-3 or TRBV12-4 and TRBJ2-1; D unclear. V was trimmed by 2 bases and J by 7 bases, leaving 6 bases between them. The length of the CDR3 is 12 residues. This chain's CDR3 is CASSLTRNEQFF. CDR3 DNA: TGTGCCAGCAGTTTAACTCGAAATGAGCAGTTCTTC.

This clonotype was observed a few times. Germline is not matched at one junction end, which may reflect a read error. The chain recombines TRBV12-3 or TRBV12-4 with TRBJ1-2, with D maybe TRBD1 (5 bases). The CDR3 extends over 10 amino acids. For the CDR3, the DNA is TGTGCCAGCAGCTACGGGACGCCCAGCTTC. It is translated as CASSYGTPSF.

This clonotype came up many times. The CDR3 protein is CASSQDPIQSTDTQYF. CDR3 DNA: TGCGCCAGCAGCCAAGACCCTATACAGAGCACAGATACGCAGTATTTT. The rearrangement uses TRBV5-1 and TRBJ2-3; D remains unclear. Germline lookup yields CDR1 SGHRS and CDR2 YFSETQ. With 4 bases removed from V and 0 bases from J, the gap between germline ends came to 15 bases. This CDR3 contains 16 residues.

This clonotype was counted between two and nine times. The chain has TRBV5-6 and TRBJ2-7; tentative D call: TRBD2 (5 bases). Between the trimmed V and J ends, which lost 1 base and 6 bases, there was a span of 11 bases. This CDR3 spans 13 amino acids. Germline V gene sequence: CDR1 SGHDT, CDR2 YYEEEE. The CDR3 reads CASSLPGNGEQYF. In nucleotides, the CDR3 is TGTGCCAGCAGCTTGCCGGGAAACGGCGAGCAGTACTTC.

In this sample, this clonotype turned up a few times. This chain uses TRBV19 with TRBJ2-1; 9 bases line up with TRBD2. Per the germline V gene, CDR1 is LNHDA and CDR2 is SQIVND (reference sequence). The CDR3 totals 15 residues. Trimming at V came to 5 bases and at J to 5 bases, leaving 7 bases not matched to a gene. CDR3 amino acids: CASSFSGRGDNEQFF. In DNA form, the CDR3 reads TGTGCCAGTAGTTTTAGCGGGAGAGGGGACAATGAGCAGTTCTTC.

This clonotype was picked up a small number of times. J is TRBJ1-1 and V is TRBV20-1, with 12 bases identical to TRBD1. The V gene end was trimmed by 6 bases and the J gene end by 0 bases; junction bases not matched to a gene: 8. Germline CDR1 is DFQATT and CDR2 is SNEGSKA (reference sequence). The length of the CDR3 is 16 residues. The CDR3, as DNA: TGCAGTGCGTGGGACAGGGGGCGCAGGATGAACACTGAAGCTTTCTTT. This encodes CSAWDRGRRMNTEAFF.

This clonotype was found a few times. The chain combines TRBV13 with TRBJ1-1; 7 bases line up with TRBD1. V shed 5 bases and J 1 base; nucleotides not matched to a gene: 7. The CDR3 consists of 15 residues. Per germline, CDR1 PRHDT and CDR2 FYEKMQ (reference sequence). CDR3 nucleotides: TGTGCCAGCAGCGATCCCGGGACAGCGAACACTGAAGCTTTCTTT. It translates to CASSDPGTANTEAFF. The complete variable domain, with remaining parts taken from reference TRBV13 and TRBJ1-1, reads AAGVIQSPRHLIKEKRETATLKCYPIPRHDTVYWYQQGPGQDPQFLISFYEKMQSDKGSIPDRFSAQQFSDYHSELNMSSLELGDSALYFCASSDPGTANTEAFFGQGTRLTVV.

In its sample, this clonotype was seen a few times. The chain carries TRBV11-2 and TRBJ2-3; D is perhaps TRBD2 (6 bases). Germline V CDR1 and CDR2: SGHAT, FQNNGV. The CDR3 runs 13 residues. V was pared by 5 bases and J by 2 bases, with 8 bases between. CDR3 residues: CASSRDFTDTQYF. The CDR3 nucleotides read TGTGCCAGCAGCCGGGACTTCACAGATACGCAGTATTTT. Full variable domain (rest looked up from reference TRBV11-2 and TRBJ2-3): EAGVAQSPRYKIIEKRQSVAFWCNPISGHATLYWYQQILGQGPKLLIQFQNNGVVDDSQLPKDRFSAERLKGVDSTLKIQPAKLEDSAVYLCASSRDFTDTQYFGPGTRLTVL.

The CDR3 region is CASSQVSGVSNEQYF. DNA for the CDR3: TGCGCCAGCAGCCAAGTGAGCGGAGTTTCGAACGAGCAGTACTTC. The chain couples TRBV4-1 to TRBJ2-7; possibly TRBD2 for D (5 bases). Deletions cut 1 base from V and 5 bases from J, with 15 bases between. CDR3 length: 15 residues. Germline CDR1 reads MGHRA; CDR2 reads YSYEKL.

This clonotype was counted only a few times. The chain joins TRBV4-1 to TRBJ2-7; the match to TRBD2 covers 7 bases. There are 16 residues in the CDR3. V trimming: 3 bases; J trimming: 0 bases; junction bases outside the gene matches: 8. Germline V lookup: CDR1 MGHRA, CDR2 YSYEKL. The CDR3 loop is CASSHASGYSSYEQYF. The CDR3 region has the DNA TGCGCCAGCAGCCATGCTAGCGGTTACAGCTCCTACGAGCAGTACTTC.

This clonotype was seen only a few times. CDR3 nucleotides: TGTGCCAGCAGGTCGACAGGGATTGGGCCCCAGCATTTT. Amino acid sequence: CASRSTGIGPQHF. The chain uses TRBV6-1 and TRBJ1-5; 7 nucleotides agree with TRBD1. The V and J ends lost 6 bases and 9 bases, in that order; junction bases with no gene match: 8. This CDR3 is built from 13 residues. Per the germline V gene, CDR1 is MNHNS and CDR2 is SASEGT.

This clonotype was observed once. The chain is built from TRBV5-1 and TRBJ2-4; 8 bases are shared with TRBD2. The V gene's germline CDR1 is SGHRS and CDR2 YFSETQ. This CDR3 comprises 13 residues. Trimming removed 7 bases from V and 9 bases from J; junction bases left unmatched: 9. CDR3 nucleotides: TGCGCCAGCGGCCGGGAGGGTAGGGCCATTCAGTACTTC. It specifies CASGREGRAIQYF.

The V gene is TRBV20-1, the J gene TRBJ2-3; D is ambiguous. The V end was cut by 6 bases, the J end by 4 bases, with 14 bases between. This CDR3 spans 13 amino acids. Germline CDR1 DFQATT, CDR2 SNEGSKA (reference sequence). The CDR3, as DNA: TGCAGTGCGCGAACTTTGGTAGCAGATACGCAGTATTTT. Translating it yields CSARTLVADTQYF.

This chain's CDR3 is CASSPRGAHEQFF. Written as DNA, the CDR3 is TGTGCCAGCAGCCCAAGAGGGGCGCATGAGCAGTTCTTC. V gene TRBV3-1 combines with J gene TRBJ2-1; D might be TRBD1 or TRBD2, each matching 5 bases. The CDR3 loop spans 13 amino acids. Trimming took 4 bases from V and 8 from J, leaving 12 bases between them. Germline V CDR1 and CDR2: LGHDT, YNNKEL (reference sequence).

This clonotype was found a few times. The rearrangement uses TRBV5-1 and TRBJ2-3; a weak D match, TRBD2 (6 bases). This CDR3 comprises 16 residues. Trimming removed 0 bases from V and 2 bases from J, with 13 bases in between. Per germline, CDR1 SGHRS and CDR2 YFSETQ. The CDR3 loop is CASSLGAGTYTDTQYF. CDR3 DNA sequence: TGCGCCAGCAGCTTGGGAGCAGGGACTTACACAGATACGCAGTATTTT.

This clonotype was detected only a few times. The chain has TRBV20-1 and TRBJ2-3; perhaps TRBD1 as D (5 bases). Germline V CDR1 and CDR2: DFQATT, SNEGSKA (reference sequence). Trimming removed 5 bases at V and 3 bases at J, with 15 bases between. The length of the CDR3 is 14 residues. This chain's CDR3 is CSAPPGSLTDTQYF. The CDR3 DNA follows: TGCAGTGCTCCGCCAGGGTCTTTAACAGATACGCAGTATTTT.

This rearrangement joins TRBV4-1 to TRBJ2-3; TRBD2 matches 8 bases. This CDR3 is 17 amino acids long. After removal of 3 bases from V and 2 bases from J, the junction contained 10 bases not matched to a gene. Germline V gene lookup returns CDR1 MGHRA and CDR2 YSYEKL. The CDR3 DNA sequence: TGCGCCAGCAGCCACCTACTGCGGGAGGCCCACACAGATACGCAGTATTTT. Translation: CASSHLLREAHTDTQYF.

In this sample, this clonotype turned up a few times. The chain has TRBV9 and TRBJ1-1; unclear D gene. The CDR3 has 14 amino acids. Trimming removed 4 bases at V and 5 bases at J, with 15 bases between. CDR1 is SGDLS, CDR2 YYNGEE, per germline. CDR3 in amino acids: CASSFGPMGTEAFF. The CDR3 DNA follows: TGTGCCAGCAGCTTTGGGCCGATGGGAACTGAAGCTTTCTTT. The variable domain in full, completed from reference TRBV9 and TRBJ1-1, reads DSGVTQTPKHLITATGQRVTLRCSPRSGDLSVYWYQQSLDQGLQFLIQYYNGEERAKGNILERFSAQQFPDLHSELNLSSLELGDSALYFCASSFGPMGTEAFFGQGTRLTVV.

This clonotype was picked up many times. The V and J genes are TRBV15 and TRBJ2-1; 9 bases are shared with TRBD2. The germline V gene has CDR1 LNHNV and CDR2 YYDKDF (reference sequence). This CDR3 has 16 amino acids. The V and J ends lost 3 bases and 5 bases, in that order; junction bases with no gene match: 8. The CDR3 coding sequence is TGTGCCACCAGCAGGAAAGCGGGAGGCCCCGACAATGAGCAGTTCTTC. It specifies CATSRKAGGPDNEQFF.

The rearrangement links TRBV21-1 to TRBJ1-2. TRBV21-1 is classified as a pseudogene. This CDR3 has 17 residues. The chain's CDR3 is CASTPQRRAGGPYGYTF. The CDR3 DNA reads TGTGCCAGCACCCCGCAACGACGCGCCGGAGGGCCCTATGGCTACACCTTC.